These 8 T cell receptor beta chains were all obtained from the same sample, sequenced in a study of monozygotic twins with inflammatory bowel disease. TCRdb reprocessed the 5' RACE reads, keeping one entry per CDR3 protein, no DNA. The ten most abundant clones cover less than 2.5% of a sample with around 410,000 distinct CDR3 sequences. Sample: blood. These receptor sequences come from a human donor with ulcerative colitis or Crohn's disease, or a healthy co-twin of an affected twin (not recorded which).

This chain connects TRBV5-1 to TRBJ2-3; TCRdb gives TRBD2 as the D gene, but with no DNA this cannot be confirmed. This CDR3 is built from 17 residues. The germline gives CDR1 SGHRS, CDR2 YFSETQ. The CDR3 loop is CASSQLGLAGDTDTQYF.

The chain recombines TRBV20-1 with TRBJ2-3; there is no DNA to check the TCRdb D call of TRBD1. Germline CDR1 and CDR2: DFQATT and SNEGSKA (reference sequence). The CDR3 contains 14 residues. The CDR3 sequence is CSASDRGLTDTQYF.

V gene TRBV12-3 or TRBV12-4 combines with J gene TRBJ2-1. The CDR3 consists of 16 residues. The CDR3 sequence: CASSRLDSSSYNEQFF.

This chain uses TRBV20-1 with TRBJ2-1; TCRdb outputs TRBD2, but without DNA this stays unchecked. This CDR3 contains 14 residues. Germline V CDR1 and CDR2: DFQATT, SNEGSKA (reference sequence). The chain's CDR3 is CSARENSGGLAQFF.

The chain uses TRBV12-3 or TRBV12-4 and TRBJ2-7; TCRdb returns TRBD2, unconfirmable since there is no DNA. The CDR3 length is 14 residues. CDR3 sequence: CASSGRHSSYEQYF.

The gene calls are TRBV29-1 and TRBJ2-5; TCRdb selects TRBD2, and the lack of DNA leaves this call unchecked. The CDR3 is 13 amino acids. Germline lookup yields CDR1 SQVTM and CDR2 ANQGSEA. The CDR3 protein is CSPVLREGETQYF.

The CDR3 here is CASTYSGGGPHNEQFF. The rearrangement joins TRBV6-5 to TRBJ2-1; absent DNA, TCRdb's TRBD1 call cannot be checked. Germline assignment: CDR1 MNHEY and CDR2 SVGAGI. This CDR3 has 16 residues.

The V call is TRBV10-2, the J call TRBJ1-2; the TRBD1 assignment by TCRdb is unverifiable without DNA. The germline V gene encodes CDR1 WSHSY and CDR2 SAAADI. The CDR3 extends over 13 amino acids. The CDR3 loop reads CASKPTGAGGYTF.